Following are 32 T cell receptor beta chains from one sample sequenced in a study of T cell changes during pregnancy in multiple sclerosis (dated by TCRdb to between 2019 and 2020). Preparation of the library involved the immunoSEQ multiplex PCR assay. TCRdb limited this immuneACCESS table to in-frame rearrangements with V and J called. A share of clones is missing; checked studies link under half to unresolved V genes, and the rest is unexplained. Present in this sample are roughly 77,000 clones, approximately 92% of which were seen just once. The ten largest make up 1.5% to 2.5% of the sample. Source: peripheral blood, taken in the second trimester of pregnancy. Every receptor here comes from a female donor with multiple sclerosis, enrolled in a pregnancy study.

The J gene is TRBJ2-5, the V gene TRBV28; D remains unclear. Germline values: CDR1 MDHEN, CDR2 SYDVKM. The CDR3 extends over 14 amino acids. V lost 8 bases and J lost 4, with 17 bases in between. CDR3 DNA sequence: TGTGCCAGCGGTCTTTTACGGGTGAGAGAGACCCAGTACTTC. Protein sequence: CASGLLRVRETQYF.

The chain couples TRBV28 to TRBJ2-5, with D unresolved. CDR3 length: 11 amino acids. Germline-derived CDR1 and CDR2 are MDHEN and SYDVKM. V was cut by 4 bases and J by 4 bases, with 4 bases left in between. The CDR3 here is CASSSRETQYF. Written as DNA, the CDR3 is TGTGCCAGCAGTTCTCGAGAGACCCAGTACTTC.

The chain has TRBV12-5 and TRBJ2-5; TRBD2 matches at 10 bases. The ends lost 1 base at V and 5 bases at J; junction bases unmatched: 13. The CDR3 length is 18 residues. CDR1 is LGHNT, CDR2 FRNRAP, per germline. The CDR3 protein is CASGLDPLKSGRAETQYF. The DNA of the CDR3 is TGTGCTAGTGGTTTGGACCCTCTTAAGAGCGGGAGGGCGGAGACCCAGTACTTC.

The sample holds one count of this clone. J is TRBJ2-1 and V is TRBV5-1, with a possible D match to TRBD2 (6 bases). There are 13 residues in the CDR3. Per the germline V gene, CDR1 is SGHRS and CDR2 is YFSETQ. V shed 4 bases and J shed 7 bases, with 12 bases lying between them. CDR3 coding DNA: TGCGCCAGCAGCCGGGACTTAGGAAATGAGCAGTTCTTC. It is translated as CASSRDLGNEQFF.

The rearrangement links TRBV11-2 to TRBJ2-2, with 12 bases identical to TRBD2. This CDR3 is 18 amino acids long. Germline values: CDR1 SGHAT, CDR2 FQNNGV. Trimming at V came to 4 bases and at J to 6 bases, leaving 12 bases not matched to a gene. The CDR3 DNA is TGTGCCAGCAGCTCATTCCTAGCGGGAGGGCCTGAGGCCGGGGAGCTGTTTTTT. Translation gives CASSSFLAGGPEAGELFF.

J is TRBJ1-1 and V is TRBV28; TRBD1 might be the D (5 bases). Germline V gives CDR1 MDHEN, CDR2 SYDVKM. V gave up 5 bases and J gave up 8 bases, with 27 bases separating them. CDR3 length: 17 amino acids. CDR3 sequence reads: CASSPPRGRTLLSEAFF. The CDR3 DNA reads TGTGCCAGCAGTCCTCCGCGGGGACGTACCCTCCTCTCGGAAGCTTTCTTT.

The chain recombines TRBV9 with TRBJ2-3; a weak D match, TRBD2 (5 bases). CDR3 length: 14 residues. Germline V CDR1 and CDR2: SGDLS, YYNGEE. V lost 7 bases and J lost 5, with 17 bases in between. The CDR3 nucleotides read TGTGCCAGCGGCCGATCTAGCAGCGGAGATACGCAGTATTTT. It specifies CASGRSSSGDTQYF.

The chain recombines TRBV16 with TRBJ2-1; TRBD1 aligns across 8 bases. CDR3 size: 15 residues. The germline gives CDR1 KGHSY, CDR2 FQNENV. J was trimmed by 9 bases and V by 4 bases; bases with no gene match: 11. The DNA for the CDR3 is TGTGCCAGCAGCCCAAACGACAGGGGCATGGTTGAGCAGTTCTTC. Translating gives CASSPNDRGMVEQFF.

In DNA form, the CDR3 reads TGTGCCAGCAGCTTGTCAGGTTCCCGTCACTATGGCTACACCTTC. Residues: CASSLSGSRHYGYTF. This rearrangement joins TRBV5-4 to TRBJ1-2; D remains ambiguous. Germline CDR1 is SGHNT and CDR2 is YYREEE (reference sequence). The CDR3 runs to 15 residues. The V end lost 1 base, the J end lost 3 bases, and 13 bases lay between the germline ends.

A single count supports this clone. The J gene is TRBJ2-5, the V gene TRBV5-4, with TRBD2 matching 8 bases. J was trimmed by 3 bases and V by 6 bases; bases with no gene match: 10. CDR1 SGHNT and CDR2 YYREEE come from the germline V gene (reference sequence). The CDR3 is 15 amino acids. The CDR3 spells CASTSQRGGEETQYF. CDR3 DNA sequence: TGTGCCAGCACTTCCCAACGGGGGGGCGAAGAGACCCAGTACTTC.

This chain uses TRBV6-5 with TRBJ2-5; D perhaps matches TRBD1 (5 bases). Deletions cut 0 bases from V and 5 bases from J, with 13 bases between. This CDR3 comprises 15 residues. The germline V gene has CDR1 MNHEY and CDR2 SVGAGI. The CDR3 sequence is CASSYSGHIRETQYF. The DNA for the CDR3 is TGTGCCAGCAGTTACTCCGGACACATCCGGGAGACCCAGTACTTC.

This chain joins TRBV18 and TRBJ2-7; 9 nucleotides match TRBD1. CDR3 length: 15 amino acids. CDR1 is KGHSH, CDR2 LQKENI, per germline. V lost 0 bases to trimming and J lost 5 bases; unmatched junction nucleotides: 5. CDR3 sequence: CASSPPVTGGNEQYF. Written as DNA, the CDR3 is TGTGCCAGCTCACCACCAGTTACAGGGGGCAACGAGCAGTACTTC.

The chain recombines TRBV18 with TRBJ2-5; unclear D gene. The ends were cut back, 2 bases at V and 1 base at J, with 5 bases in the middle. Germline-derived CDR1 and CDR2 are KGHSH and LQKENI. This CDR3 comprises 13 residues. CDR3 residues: CASSPEPQETQYF. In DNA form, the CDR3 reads TGTGCCAGCTCACCAGAGCCCCAAGAGACCCAGTACTTC.

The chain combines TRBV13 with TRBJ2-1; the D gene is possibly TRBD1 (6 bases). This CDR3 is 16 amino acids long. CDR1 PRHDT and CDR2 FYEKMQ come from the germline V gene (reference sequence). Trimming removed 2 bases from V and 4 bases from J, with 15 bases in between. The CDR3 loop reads CASSLTGDTNYNEQFF. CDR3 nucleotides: TGTGCCAGCAGCTTAACTGGGGACACGAATTACAATGAGCAGTTCTTC.

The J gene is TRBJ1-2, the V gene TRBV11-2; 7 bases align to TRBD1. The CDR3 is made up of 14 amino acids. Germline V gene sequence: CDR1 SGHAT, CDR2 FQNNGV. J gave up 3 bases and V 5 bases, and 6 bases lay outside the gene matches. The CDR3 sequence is CASSIQGYDYGYTF. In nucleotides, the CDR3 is TGTGCCAGCAGCATACAGGGGTACGACTATGGCTACACCTTC.

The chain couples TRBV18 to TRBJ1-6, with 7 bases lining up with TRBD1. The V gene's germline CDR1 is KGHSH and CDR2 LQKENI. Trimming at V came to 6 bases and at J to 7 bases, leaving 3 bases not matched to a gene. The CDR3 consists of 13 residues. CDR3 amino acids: CASSGTENSPLHF. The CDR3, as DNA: TGTGCCAGCTCGGGGACAGAGAATTCACCCCTCCACTTT. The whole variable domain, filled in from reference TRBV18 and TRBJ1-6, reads NAGVMQNPRHLVRRRGQEARLRCSPMKGHSHVYWYRQLPEEGLKFMVYLQKENIIDESGMPKERFSAEFPKEGPSILRIQQVVRGDSAAYFCASSGTENSPLHFGNGTRLTVT.

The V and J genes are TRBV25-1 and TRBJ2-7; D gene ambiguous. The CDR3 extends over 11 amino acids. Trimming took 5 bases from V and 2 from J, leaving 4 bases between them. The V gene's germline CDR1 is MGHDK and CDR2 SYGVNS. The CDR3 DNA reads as TGTGCCAGCAGTCTAACCTACGAGCAGTACTTC. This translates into CASSLTYEQYF.

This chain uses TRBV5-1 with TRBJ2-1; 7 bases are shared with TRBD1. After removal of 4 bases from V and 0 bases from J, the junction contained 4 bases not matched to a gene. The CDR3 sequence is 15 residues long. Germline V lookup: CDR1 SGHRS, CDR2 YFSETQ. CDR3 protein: CASSIGGSSYNEQFF. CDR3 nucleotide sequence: TGCGCCAGCAGCATAGGGGGCTCCTCCTACAATGAGCAGTTCTTC. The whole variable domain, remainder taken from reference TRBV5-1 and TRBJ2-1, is KAGVTQTPRYLIKTRGQQVTLSCSPISGHRSVSWYQQTPGQGLQFLFEYFSETQRNKGNFPGRFSGRQFSNSRSEMNVSTLELGDSALYLCASSIGGSSYNEQFFGPGTRLTVL.

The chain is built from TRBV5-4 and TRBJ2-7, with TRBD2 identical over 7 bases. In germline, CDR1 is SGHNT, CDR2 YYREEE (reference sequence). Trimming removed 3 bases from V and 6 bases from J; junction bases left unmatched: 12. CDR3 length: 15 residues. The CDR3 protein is CASSSGLVASPEQYF. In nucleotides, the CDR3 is TGTGCCAGCAGCTCTGGACTAGTCGCTTCCCCCGAGCAGTACTTC.

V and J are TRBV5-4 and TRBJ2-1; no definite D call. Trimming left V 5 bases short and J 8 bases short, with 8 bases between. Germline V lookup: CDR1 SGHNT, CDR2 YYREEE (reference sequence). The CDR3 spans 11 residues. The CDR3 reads CASSRSDEQFF. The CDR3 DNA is TGTGCCAGCAGTCGGTCGGATGAGCAGTTCTTC.

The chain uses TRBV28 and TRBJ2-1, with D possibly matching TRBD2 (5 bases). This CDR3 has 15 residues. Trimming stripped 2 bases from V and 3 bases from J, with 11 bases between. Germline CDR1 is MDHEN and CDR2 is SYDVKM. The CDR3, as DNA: TGTGCCAGCAGTTTAACGAACGGGAACTACAATGAGCAGTTCTTC. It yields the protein CASSLTNGNYNEQFF. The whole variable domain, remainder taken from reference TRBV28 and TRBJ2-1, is DVKVTQSSRYLVKRTGEKVFLECVQDMDHENMFWYRQDPGLGLRLIYFSYDVKMKEKGDIPEGYSVSREKKERFSLILESASTNQTSMYLCASSLTNGNYNEQFFGPGTRLTVL.

CDR3 in amino acids: CASSWDRGYGYTF. DNA for the CDR3: TGTGCCAGCAGTTGGGACAGGGGCTATGGCTACACCTTC. The chain employs TRBV7-2 and TRBJ1-2, with 10 nucleotides matching TRBD1. Germline CDR1 is SGHTA and CDR2 is FQGNSA. With V trimmed by 6 bases and J by 4 bases, 2 bases remained unmatched. This CDR3 contains 13 residues.

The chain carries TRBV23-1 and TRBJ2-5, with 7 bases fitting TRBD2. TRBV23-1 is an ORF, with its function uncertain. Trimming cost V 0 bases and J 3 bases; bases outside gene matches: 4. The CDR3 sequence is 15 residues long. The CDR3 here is CASSQSGEGKETQYF. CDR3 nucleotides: TGCGCCAGCAGTCAATCGGGGGAGGGGAAAGAGACCCAGTACTTC.

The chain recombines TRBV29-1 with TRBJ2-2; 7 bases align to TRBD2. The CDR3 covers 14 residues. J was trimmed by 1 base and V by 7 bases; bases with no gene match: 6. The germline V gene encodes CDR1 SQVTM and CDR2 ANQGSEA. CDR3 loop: CSAGAGLNTGELFF. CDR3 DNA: TGCAGCGCCGGAGCGGGATTGAACACCGGGGAGCTGTTTTTT.

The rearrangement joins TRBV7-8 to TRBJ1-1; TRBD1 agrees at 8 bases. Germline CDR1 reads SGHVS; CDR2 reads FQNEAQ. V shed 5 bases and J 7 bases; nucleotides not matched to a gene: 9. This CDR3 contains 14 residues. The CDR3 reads CASSTTDREDEAFF. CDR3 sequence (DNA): TGTGCCAGCAGCACAACGGACAGGGAAGATGAAGCTTTCTTT.

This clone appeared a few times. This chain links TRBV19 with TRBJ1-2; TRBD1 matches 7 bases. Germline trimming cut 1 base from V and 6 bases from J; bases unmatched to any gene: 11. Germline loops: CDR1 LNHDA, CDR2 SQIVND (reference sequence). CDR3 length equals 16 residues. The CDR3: CASSIVAGTEGNGYTF. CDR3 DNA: TGTGCCAGTAGTATAGTTGCCGGGACAGAGGGGAATGGCTACACCTTC.

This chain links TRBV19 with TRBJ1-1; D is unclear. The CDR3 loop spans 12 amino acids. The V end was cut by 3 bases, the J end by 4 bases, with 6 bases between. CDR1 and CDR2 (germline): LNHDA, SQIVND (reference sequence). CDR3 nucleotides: TGTGCCAGTAGTATGGAGAGCACTGAAGCTTTCTTT. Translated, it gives CASSMESTEAFF. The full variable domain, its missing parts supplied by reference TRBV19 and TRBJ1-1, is DGGITQSPKYLFRKEGQNVTLSCEQNLNHDAMYWYRQDPGQGLRLIYYSQIVNDFQKGDIAEGYSVSREKKESFPLTVTSAQKNPTAFYLCASSMESTEAFFGQGTRLTVV.

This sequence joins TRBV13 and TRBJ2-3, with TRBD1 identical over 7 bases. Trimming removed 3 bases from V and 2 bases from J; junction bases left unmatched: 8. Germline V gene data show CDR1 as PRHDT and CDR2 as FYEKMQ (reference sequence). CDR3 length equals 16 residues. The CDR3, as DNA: TGTGCCAGCAGCTTTGACAGGGCGCTTATCACAGATACGCAGTATTTT. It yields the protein CASSFDRALITDTQYF.

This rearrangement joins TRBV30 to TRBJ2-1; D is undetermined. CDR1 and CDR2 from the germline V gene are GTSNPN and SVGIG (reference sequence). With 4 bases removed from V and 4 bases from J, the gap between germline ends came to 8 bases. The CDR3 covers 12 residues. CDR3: CAWKIQYNEQFF. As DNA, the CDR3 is TGTGCCTGGAAGATCCAGTACAATGAGCAGTTCTTC.

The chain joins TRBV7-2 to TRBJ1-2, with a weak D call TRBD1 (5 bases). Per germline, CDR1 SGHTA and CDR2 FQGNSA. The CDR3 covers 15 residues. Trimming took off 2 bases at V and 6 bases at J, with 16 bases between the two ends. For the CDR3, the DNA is TGTGCCAGCAGCTTATGGGGCACGACAGACCATGGCTACACCTTC. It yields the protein CASSLWGTTDHGYTF.

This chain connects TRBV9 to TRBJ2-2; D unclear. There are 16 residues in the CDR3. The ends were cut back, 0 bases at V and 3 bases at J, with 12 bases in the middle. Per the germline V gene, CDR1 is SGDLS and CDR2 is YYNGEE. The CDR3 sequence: CASSVGVRRYTGELFF. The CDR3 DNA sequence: TGTGCCAGCAGCGTAGGAGTCCGGCGGTACACCGGGGAGCTGTTTTTT.

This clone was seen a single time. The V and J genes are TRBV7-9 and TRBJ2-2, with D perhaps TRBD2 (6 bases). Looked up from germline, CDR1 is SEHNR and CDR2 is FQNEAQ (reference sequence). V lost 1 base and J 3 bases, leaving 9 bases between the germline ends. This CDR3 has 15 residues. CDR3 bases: TGTGCCAGCAGCTTAGGTAGCGGATACACCGGGGAGCTGTTTTTT. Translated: CASSLGSGYTGELFF.